The T cell receptor beta chain under discussion was sequenced for a study of blood T cells in healthy people across ages. V gave up 5 bases and J gave up 8 bases, with 9 bases separating them. The CDR3 covers 10 residues. The germline V gene encodes CDR1 DFQATT and CDR2 SNEGSKA (reference sequence). For this clonotype: The antigen remains unidentified.

It was roughly 10 milliliters of peripheral blood that were drawn from each donor. Alongside a J-beta primer mix, a sample-barcoded 5' primer served in a second PCR lasting about 7 to 11 cycles. TCRdb re-derived calls from the 5' RACE reads in MiXCR, one entry per CDR3 protein. The sample consists of around 1.1 million distinct CDR3 sequences, more than 30% of them appearing once. General study points: Naive and antigen-experienced cells were not separated, limiting conclusive comparison. Because donor CMV status was unknown, expanded clonotype changes were possibly confounded. TCR beta diversity per million T cells fell roughly linearly with age.

Sample: blood. This chain links TRBV20-1 with TRBJ1-2; D gene ambiguous. This clonotype originated in a man younger than 35 in good health. The CDR3 reads CSAGGRGYTF. Written as DNA, the CDR3 is TGCAGTGCTGGAGGTCGGGGCTACACCTTC.